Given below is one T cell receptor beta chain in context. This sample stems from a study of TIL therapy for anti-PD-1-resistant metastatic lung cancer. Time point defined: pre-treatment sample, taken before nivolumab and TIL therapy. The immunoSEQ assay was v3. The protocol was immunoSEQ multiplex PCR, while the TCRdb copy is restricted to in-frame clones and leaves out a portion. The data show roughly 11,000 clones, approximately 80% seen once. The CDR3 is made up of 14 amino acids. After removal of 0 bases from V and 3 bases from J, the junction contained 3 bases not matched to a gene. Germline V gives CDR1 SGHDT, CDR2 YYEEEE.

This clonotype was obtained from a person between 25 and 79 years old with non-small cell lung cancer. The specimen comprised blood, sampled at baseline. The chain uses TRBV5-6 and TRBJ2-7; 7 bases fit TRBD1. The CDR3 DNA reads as TGTGCCAGCAGCTTGGCAGGGGGATACTACGAGCAGTACTTC. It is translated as CASSLAGGYYEQYF.